This is a list of T cell receptor beta chains from one sample in a study of CD8+CD57+ T cells in acquired aplastic anemia. Via MiXCR, TCRdb re-called the reads, giving one row per CDR3 protein. The sample includes 260,000 or so distinct CDR3 sequences, around 43% of them seen just once. Sequencing input: sorted CD4+, CD8+, or CD8+CD57+ T cells (not recorded which) from PBMCs. The receptors derive from a human donor with aplastic anemia. CDR3s include the opening cysteine and the closing phenylalanine or tryptophan. The order of the fields is J gene, V gene, clone size, D gene, CDR3 protein, CDR3 DNA. The D gene is left open where the match is weak. Clone size, where shown, is once, few, many, or a class for clones that have expanded.

J gene: TRBJ1-3; V gene: TRBV7-9; clone size: .; D gene: .; CDR3 protein: CASIGSEGMTGNTIYF; CDR3 DNA: TGTGCCAGCATCGGCTCTGAGGGGATGACTGGAAACACCATATATTTT
J gene: TRBJ2-7; V gene: TRBV20-1; clone size: .; D gene: .; CDR3 protein: CSAPSLSSSFEQYF; CDR3 DNA: TGCAGTGCTCCGAGCTTGTCATCCTCCTTCGAGCAGTACTTC
J gene: TRBJ1-6; V gene: TRBV2; clone size: once; D gene: TRBD1; CDR3 protein: CASRQGASPLHF; CDR3 DNA: TGTGCCAGCAGGCAGGGGGCTTCACCCCTCCACTTT
J gene: TRBJ1-1; V gene: TRBV19; clone size: many; D gene: .; CDR3 protein: CASRRQVNTEAFF; CDR3 DNA: TGTGCCAGTAGGCGACAGGTGAACACTGAAGCTTTCTTT
J gene: TRBJ1-2; V gene: TRBV29-1; clone size: many; D gene: .; CDR3 protein: CSVENRAGYTF; CDR3 DNA: TGCAGCGTTGAAAACAGGGCAGGCTACACCTTC
J gene: TRBJ2-5; V gene: TRBV7-9; clone size: .; D gene: .; CDR3 protein: CASSPGLQETQYF; CDR3 DNA: TGTGCCAGCAGCCCGGGACTCCAAGAGACCCAGTACTTC
J gene: TRBJ1-1; V gene: TRBV11-2; clone size: many; D gene: .; CDR3 protein: CASSSWTGKNTEAFF; CDR3 DNA: TGTGCCAGCAGCTCGTGGACTGGGAAGAACACTGAAGCTTTCTTT
J gene: TRBJ2-7; V gene: TRBV7-9; clone size: many; D gene: .; CDR3 protein: CASSLALAGEDEQYF; CDR3 DNA: TGTGCCAGCAGCTTAGCCCTGGCAGGGGAGGACGAGCAGTACTTC
J gene: TRBJ2-3; V gene: TRBV9; clone size: once; D gene: .; CDR3 protein: CASSSRDSRGDTQYF; CDR3 DNA: TGTGCCAGCAGCAGCCGGGACTCAAGGGGAGATACGCAGTATTTT
J gene: TRBJ2-2; V gene: TRBV5-1; clone size: many; D gene: .; CDR3 protein: CASSPGEANTGELFF; CDR3 DNA: TGCGCCAGCAGCCCGGGGGAGGCGAACACCGGGGAGCTGTTTTTT
J gene: TRBJ2-4; V gene: TRBV5-5; clone size: .; D gene: TRBD1; CDR3 protein: CASSFGDREEKNIQYF; CDR3 DNA: TGTGCCAGCAGCTTCGGGGACAGGGAGGAAAAAAACATTCAGTACTTC
J gene: TRBJ1-2; V gene: TRBV2; clone size: many; D gene: TRBD1; CDR3 protein: CASRSRTGDYYGYTF; CDR3 DNA: TGTGCCAGCAGAAGCCGGACAGGAGACTACTATGGCTACACCTTC
J gene: TRBJ1-4; V gene: TRBV10-2; clone size: .; D gene: .; CDR3 protein: CASSESRGQGEKLFF; CDR3 DNA: TGCGCCAGCAGTGAGTCAAGGGGCCAAGGGGAAAAACTGTTTTTT
J gene: TRBJ2-7; V gene: TRBV30; clone size: .; D gene: TRBD1; CDR3 protein: CAWSARQGVYEQYF; CDR3 DNA: TGTGCCTGGAGTGCGCGACAGGGGGTTTACGAGCAGTACTTC
J gene: TRBJ2-7; V gene: TRBV5-1; clone size: .; D gene: .; CDR3 protein: CASSPSGAANYEQYF; CDR3 DNA: TGCGCCAGCAGCCCGAGTGGGGCGGCAAACTACGAGCAGTACTTC
J gene: TRBJ1-5; V gene: TRBV20-1; clone size: few; D gene: .; CDR3 protein: CSASEGPDQPQHF; CDR3 DNA: TGCAGTGCTAGCGAGGGGCCGGATCAGCCCCAGCATTTT
J gene: TRBJ2-7; V gene: TRBV7-2; clone size: few; D gene: TRBD1; CDR3 protein: CASSLVSGDRGLEQYF; CDR3 DNA: TGTGCCAGCAGCTTAGTTTCCGGGGACAGGGGGCTTGAGCAGTACTTC
J gene: TRBJ2-7; V gene: TRBV6-1; clone size: .; D gene: .; CDR3 protein: CASIPRGFSYEQYF; CDR3 DNA: TGTGCCAGCATCCCCAGGGGTTTCTCCTACGAGCAGTACTTC
J gene: TRBJ1-1; V gene: TRBV5-1; clone size: .; D gene: .; CDR3 protein: CASSLTGYSEAFF; CDR3 DNA: TGCGCCAGCAGCCTCACAGGTTACTCTGAAGCTTTCTTT
J gene: TRBJ1-1; V gene: TRBV4-1; clone size: many; D gene: TRBD1; CDR3 protein: CASSLRGTVNTEAFF; CDR3 DNA: TGCGCCAGCAGCCTCAGGGGGACAGTCAACACTGAAGCTTTCTTT
J gene: TRBJ2-7; V gene: TRBV4-3; clone size: few; D gene: TRBD2; CDR3 protein: CASSQGLGEGYEQYF; CDR3 DNA: TGCGCCAGCAGCCAAGGGTTGGGGGAGGGGTACGAGCAGTACTTC
J gene: TRBJ2-7; V gene: TRBV20-1; clone size: few; D gene: TRBD1; CDR3 protein: CSATPGQGRGQYF; CDR3 DNA: TGCAGTGCTACGCCAGGACAGGGGAGAGGGCAGTACTTC